What follows are 21 T cell receptor beta chains derived from one specimen sequenced in a study of OX40 agonist ivuxolimab in advanced cancers. Sequenced by immunoSEQ multiplex PCR; TCRdb stores in-frame clones only, minus some. The data contain over 20,000 clones, approximately 80% of them singletons. The source was CD4+ or CD8+ T cells sorted from blood, collected in a trial of the OX40 agonist ivuxolimab. The receptors originated from an adult with an advanced solid tumor such as melanoma, head and neck, liver or kidney cancer.

The chain recombines TRBV6-1 with TRBJ2-5; 9 bases match TRBD1. The CDR3 has 14 residues. The germline V gene has CDR1 MNHNS and CDR2 SASEGT. Trimming at V came to 8 bases and at J to 4 bases, leaving 8 bases not matched to a gene. In DNA form, the CDR3 reads TGTGCCAGCTCCGGGACAGGGAGCGGAGAGACCCAGTACTTC. It codes for CASSGTGSGETQYF.

V usage is TRBV7-2 and J usage is TRBJ2-7; TRBD2 matches 8 bases. Losses at the gene ends were 5 bases for V and 5 bases for J; bases not matched to a gene: 11. The CDR3 is 15 amino acids. CDR1 is SGHTA, CDR2 FQGNSA, per germline. The CDR3 DNA follows: TGTGCCAGCAGCCCTAGGGGCGGGAGGTTCCACGAGCAGTACTTC. Translated, it gives CASSPRGGRFHEQYF.

On this clone: A junction boundary mismatches the germline segment, possibly from a read error. The V and J genes are TRBV5-1 and TRBJ2-7; tentative D call: TRBD2 (5 bases). Germline assignment: CDR1 SGHRS and CDR2 YFSETQ. There are 13 residues in the CDR3. The CDR3 reads CATSGINSYEQYF. The CDR3 bases are TGCGCCACCAGCGGAATCAACTCCTACGAGCAGTACTTC.

The chain couples TRBV28 to TRBJ1-5; D may be TRBD1 (5 bases). CDR1 is MDHEN and CDR2 is SYDVKM in the germline V gene. CDR3 size: 13 residues. Trimming stripped 4 bases from V and 6 bases from J, with 10 bases between. CDR3 bases: TGTGCCAGCAGTTCCAGGGTGGGTCAGCCCCAGCATTTT. It translates to CASSSRVGQPQHF.

This chain connects TRBV4-1 to TRBJ2-5; D possibly corresponds to TRBD2 (5 bases). Germline V gene sequence: CDR1 MGHRA, CDR2 YSYEKL. Between the trimmed V and J ends, which lost 4 bases and 4 bases, there was a span of 19 bases. The CDR3 is 16 amino acids. The CDR3 loop is CASSRLFGGGGETQYF. The DNA for the CDR3 is TGCGCCAGCAGCCGCCTATTTGGAGGTGGAGGAGAGACCCAGTACTTC.

V usage is TRBV2 and J usage is TRBJ2-2; possible D gene TRBD1, 5 bases. The V and J ends lost 1 base and 4 bases respectively, with 10 bases between them. Germline V gene data show CDR1 as SNHLY and CDR2 as FYNNEI. This CDR3 spans 15 amino acids. CDR3 loop: CASSEGQGGTGELFF. For the CDR3, the DNA is TGTGCCAGCAGTGAAGGGCAGGGCGGCACCGGGGAGCTGTTTTTT.

In this sample, this clone turned up a few times. The DNA for the CDR3 is TGCAGTGCTAGTGCAGTCTTTGCCCTCCACTTT. It encodes CSASAVFALHF. The chain is built from TRBV20-1 and TRBJ1-6; D not resolved. Germline V gives CDR1 DFQATT, CDR2 SNEGSKA (reference sequence). The CDR3 totals 11 residues. Trimming cost V 3 bases and J 14 bases, with 11 bases left between them.

The rearrangement joins TRBV7-2 to TRBJ2-5, with 12 bases aligning to TRBD2. After removal of 5 bases from V and 5 bases from J, the junction contained 9 bases not matched to a gene. The CDR3 has 16 amino acids. Germline lookup yields CDR1 SGHTA and CDR2 FQGNSA. CDR3 sequence: CASSTLAGGRRETQYF. For the CDR3, the DNA is TGTGCCAGCAGCACCCTAGCGGGGGGGCGTCGGGAGACCCAGTACTTC.

This clone is a singleton in its sample. This chain connects TRBV6-7 to TRBJ2-6, with TRBD2 matching over 7 bases. TRBV6-7 is an ORF, with its function uncertain. The CDR3 length is 16 residues. V trimming: 2 bases; J trimming: 4 bases; junction bases outside the gene matches: 5. CDR3 amino acids: CASSYHGGTGANVLTF. Written as DNA, the CDR3 is TGTGCCAGCAGTTACCACGGGGGGACCGGGGCCAACGTCCTGACTTTC.

The V and J genes are TRBV29-1 and TRBJ2-7; D is undetermined. The germline gives CDR1 SQVTM, CDR2 ANQGSEA. V was clipped by 5 bases and J by 3 bases, with 8 bases between them. There are 11 residues in the CDR3. CDR3 protein: CSVRQSYEQYF. In DNA form, the CDR3 reads TGCAGCGTTCGGCAGAGCTACGAGCAGTACTTC.

This chain connects TRBV19 to TRBJ2-1; 8 bases agree with TRBD2. CDR1 is LNHDA and CDR2 is SQIVND in the germline V gene (reference sequence). CDR3 length: 16 residues. V was clipped by 3 bases and J by 0 bases; unmatched bases: 4. DNA for the CDR3: TGTGCCAGTAGTATTAACGGGGGGGACTCCTACAATGAGCAGTTCTTC. It is translated as CASSINGGDSYNEQFF. The full variable domain, rest sourced from reference TRBV19 and TRBJ2-1, is DGGITQSPKYLFRKEGQNVTLSCEQNLNHDAMYWYRQDPGQGLRLIYYSQIVNDFQKGDIAEGYSVSREKKESFPLTVTSAQKNPTAFYLCASSINGGDSYNEQFFGPGTRLTVL.

V and J are TRBV25-1 and TRBJ2-3; 7 bases align to TRBD1. The CDR3 extends over 15 amino acids. The ends lost 4 bases at V and 4 bases at J; junction bases unmatched: 8. Germline CDR1 reads MGHDK; CDR2 reads SYGVNS. This CDR3 is CASSGRQGESDTQYF. The CDR3 DNA reads TGTGCCAGCAGTGGACGACAGGGAGAATCAGATACGCAGTATTTT.

The gene calls are TRBV7-3 and TRBJ2-5; tentative D call: TRBD2 (7 bases). V shed 5 bases and J shed 4 bases, with 14 bases lying between them. The germline CDR1 and CDR2 sequences are SGHTA and FQGTGA. The CDR3 consists of 14 residues. The CDR3 here is CASSRGGVGETQYF. CDR3 nucleotide sequence: TGTGCCAGCAGCAGGGGGGGCGTCGGAGAGACCCAGTACTTC. The whole variable domain, remainder taken from reference TRBV7-3 and TRBJ2-5, is GAGVSQTPSNKVTEKGKYVELRCDPISGHTALYWYRQSLGQGPEFLIYFQGTGAADDSGLPNDRFFAVRPEGSVSTLKIQRTERGDSAVYLCASSRGGVGETQYFGPGTRLLVL.

The chain has TRBV27 and TRBJ2-7, with 8 bases that match TRBD1. The CDR3 extends over 14 amino acids. The V and J ends lost 5 bases and 1 base, in that order; junction bases with no gene match: 4. Germline assignment: CDR1 MNHEY and CDR2 SMNVEV (reference sequence). Written as DNA, the CDR3 is TGTGCCAGCAGTGGACAGGGATTTTCCTACGAGCAGTACTTC. Amino acids: CASSGQGFSYEQYF.

The chain joins TRBV5-1 to TRBJ2-5; D gene unclear. In germline, CDR1 is SGHRS, CDR2 YFSETQ. Trimming shortened V by 0 bases and J by 3 bases, and 6 bases separated the two germline ends. This CDR3 is 13 amino acids long. The DNA for the CDR3 is TGCGCCAGCAGCTTGGGGGCAGAAGAGACCCAGTACTTC. This encodes CASSLGAEETQYF.

V and J are TRBV7-8 and TRBJ2-3; the D call may be TRBD1 or TRBD2 (6 bases each). V lost 1 base and J lost 7, with 12 bases in between. The CDR3 consists of 14 residues. CDR1 and CDR2 (germline): SGHVS, FQNEAQ. CDR3 region: CASSLGGGTNTQYF. Written as DNA, the CDR3 is TGTGCCAGCAGCTTAGGAGGGGGGACGAATACGCAGTATTTT.

The V call is TRBV4-2, the J call TRBJ2-7; either TRBD1 or TRBD2 may fit D (5 bases each). The CDR3 totals 15 residues. With 3 bases removed from V and 0 bases from J, the gap between germline ends came to 12 bases. Germline loops: CDR1 LGHNA, CDR2 YNFKEQ. In DNA, the CDR3 is TGTGCCAGCAGCCATCAGGGACGGACCTCCTACGAGCAGTACTTC. Residues: CASSHQGRTSYEQYF.

The chain links TRBV7-3 to TRBJ2-2; D ambiguous. Trimming shortened V by 3 bases and J by 6 bases, and 5 bases separated the two germline ends. Germline lookup yields CDR1 SGHTA and CDR2 FQGTGA. CDR3 length: 12 amino acids. The CDR3 nucleotides read TGTGCCAGCAGCTTTTTCTCCGGGGAGCTGTTTTTT. It is translated as CASSFFSGELFF.

The chain uses TRBV7-8 and TRBJ2-3; D gene unclear. CDR3 size: 12 residues. Trimming stripped 0 bases from V and 4 bases from J, with 2 bases between. CDR1 is SGHVS and CDR2 is FQNEAQ in the germline V gene. The chain's CDR3 is CASSLAPDTQYF. The CDR3, as DNA: TGTGCCAGCAGCTTAGCCCCAGATACGCAGTATTTT. Full variable domain (outside the CDR3, taken from reference TRBV7-8 and TRBJ2-3): GAGVSQSPRYKVAKRGQDVALRCDPISGHVSLFWYQQALGQGPEFLTYFQNEAQLDKSGLPSDRFFAERPEGSVSTLKIQRTQQEDSAVYLCASSLAPDTQYFGPGTRLTVL.

CDR3 sequence (DNA): TGTGCCAGCAGCCAGGCCGGGCAGGGCAACAACGAGCAGTACTTC. Translating it yields CASSQAGQGNNEQYF. The chain uses TRBV4-2 and TRBJ2-7, with D perhaps matching TRBD1 (5 bases). The V gene lost 3 bases and the J gene lost 5 bases, with 17 bases spanning the gap. The germline gives CDR1 LGHNA, CDR2 YNFKEQ. The CDR3 is 15 residues long.

This clone has only a few counts. The rearrangement joins TRBV19 to TRBJ1-2; possibly TRBD1 for D (5 bases). Germline V lookup: CDR1 LNHDA, CDR2 SQIVND (reference sequence). V was pared by 6 bases and J by 8 bases, with 19 bases between. The CDR3 has 14 residues. The CDR3 region is CASRSRDSLGGYTF. CDR3 nucleotide sequence: TGTGCCAGTAGATCCAGGGATTCTTTAGGGGGCTACACCTTC.